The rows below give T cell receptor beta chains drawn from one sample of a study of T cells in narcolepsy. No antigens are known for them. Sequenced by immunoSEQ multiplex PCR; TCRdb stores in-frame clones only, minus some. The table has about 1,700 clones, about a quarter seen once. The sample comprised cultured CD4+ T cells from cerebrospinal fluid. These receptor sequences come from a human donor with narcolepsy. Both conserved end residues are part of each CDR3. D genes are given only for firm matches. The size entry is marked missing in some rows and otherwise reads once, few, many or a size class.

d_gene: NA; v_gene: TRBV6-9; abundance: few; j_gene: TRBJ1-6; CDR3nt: TGTGCCAGCAGTCGCAGGGACACCTATAATTCACCCCTCCACTTT; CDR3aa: CASSRRDTYNSPLHF
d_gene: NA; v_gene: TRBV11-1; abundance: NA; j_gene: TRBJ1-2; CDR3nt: TGTGCCAGCAGCTCCCCTGCGGGGGGCGGCTACACCTTC; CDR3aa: CASSSPAGGGYTF
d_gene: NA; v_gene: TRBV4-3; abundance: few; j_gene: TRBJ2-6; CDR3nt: TGCGCCAGCAGCAACCGGTCAGGACGTCACAAAAGTCGGGCCAACGTCCTGACTTTC; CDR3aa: CASSNRSGRHKSRANVLTF
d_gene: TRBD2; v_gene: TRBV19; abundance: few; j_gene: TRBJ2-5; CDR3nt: TGTGCCAGTAGCCAACCGGGACTAGAAGAGACCCAGTACTTC; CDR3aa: CASSQPGLEETQYF
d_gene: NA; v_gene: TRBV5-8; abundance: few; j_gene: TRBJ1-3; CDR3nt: TGTGCCAGCAGCTTCTCCTCTGGAAACACCATATATTTT; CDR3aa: CASSFSSGNTIYF
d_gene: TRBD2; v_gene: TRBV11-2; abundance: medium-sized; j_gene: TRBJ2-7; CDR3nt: TGTGCCAGCAGCTTGCTCGCGGGGGGGCGCGAGCAGTACTTC; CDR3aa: CASSLLAGGREQYF
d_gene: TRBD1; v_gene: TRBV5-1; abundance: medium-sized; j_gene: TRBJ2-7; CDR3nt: TGCGCCAGCAGCTCGGACGGGACAGGATACTACGAGCAGTACTTC; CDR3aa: CASSSDGTGYYEQYF
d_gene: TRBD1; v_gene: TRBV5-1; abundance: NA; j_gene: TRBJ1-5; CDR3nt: TGCGCCAGCAGCTTGTTGGCAGGGGGCGGTCAGCCCCAGCATTTT; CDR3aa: CASSLLAGGGQPQHF
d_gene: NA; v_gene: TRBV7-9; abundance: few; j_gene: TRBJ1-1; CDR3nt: TGTGCCAGCTCCCCAGTCGGGGGAAGAGAGCAGAAGAACACTGAAGCTTTCTTT; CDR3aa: CASSPVGGREQKNTEAFF
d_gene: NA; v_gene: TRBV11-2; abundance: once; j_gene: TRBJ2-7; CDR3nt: TGTGCCAGCACCCCCAGGGGGGCAGGGGCCTACGAGCAGTACTTC; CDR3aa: CASTPRGAGAYEQYF
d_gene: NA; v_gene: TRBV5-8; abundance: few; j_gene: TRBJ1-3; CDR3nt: TGTGCCAGCAGCCGACAGGCAGGGTCTGGAAACACCATATATTTT; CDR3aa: CASSRQAGSGNTIYF
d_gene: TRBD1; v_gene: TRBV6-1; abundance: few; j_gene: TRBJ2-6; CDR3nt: TGTGCCAGCAGCACCGGACAGGTCTTAGCCAACGTCCTGACTTTC; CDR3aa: CASSTGQVLANVLTF
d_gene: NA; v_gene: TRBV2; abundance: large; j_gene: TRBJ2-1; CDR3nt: TGTGCCAGCAGTGAAGGACGACCGGGCCAGTTCTTC; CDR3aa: CASSEGRPGQFF
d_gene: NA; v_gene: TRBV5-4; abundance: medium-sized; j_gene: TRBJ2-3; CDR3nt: TGTGCCAGCAGCTTGGCCGGGGACGGGCAAGATACGCAGTATTTT; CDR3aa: CASSLAGDGQDTQYF
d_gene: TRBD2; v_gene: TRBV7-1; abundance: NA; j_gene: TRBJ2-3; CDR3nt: TGTGCCAGCAGCTTAGTCGGTAGCGGGGACCCAGATACGCAGTATTTT; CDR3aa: CASSLVGSGDPDTQYF
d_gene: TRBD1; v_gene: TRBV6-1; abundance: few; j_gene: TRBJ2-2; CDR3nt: TGTGCCAGCAGTGTTCCGGGACAGGGTCATGCCGGGGAGCTGTTTTTT; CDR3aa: CASSVPGQGHAGELFF
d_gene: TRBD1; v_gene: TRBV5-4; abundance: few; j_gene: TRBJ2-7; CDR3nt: TGTGCCAGCAGTTCCGGGACAGGCTTCGACGAGCAGTACTTC; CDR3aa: CASSSGTGFDEQYF
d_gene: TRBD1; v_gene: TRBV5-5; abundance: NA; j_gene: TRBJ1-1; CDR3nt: TGTGCCAGCAGCTTGAGGGGGCTGGACACTGAAGCTTTCTTT; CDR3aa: CASSLRGLDTEAFF
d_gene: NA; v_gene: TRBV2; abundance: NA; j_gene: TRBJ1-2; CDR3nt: TGTGCCAGCAGTGAAGTGGCCAGCAGATATGGCTACACCTTC; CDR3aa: CASSEVASRYGYTF
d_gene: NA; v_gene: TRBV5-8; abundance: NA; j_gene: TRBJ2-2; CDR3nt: TGCGCCAGCAGCCAATTAACGAGCGGGGAGCTGTTTTTT; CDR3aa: CASSQLTSGELFF
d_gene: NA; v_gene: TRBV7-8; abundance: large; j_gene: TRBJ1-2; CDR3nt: TGTGCCAGCAGCTTGGGGGGCCACGATGGCTACACCTTC; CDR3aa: CASSLGGHDGYTF
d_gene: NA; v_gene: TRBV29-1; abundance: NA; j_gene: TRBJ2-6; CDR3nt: TGCAGCGTTGCCGGCATACAAAGTCGGGCCAACGTCCTGACTTTC; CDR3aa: CSVAGIQSRANVLTF
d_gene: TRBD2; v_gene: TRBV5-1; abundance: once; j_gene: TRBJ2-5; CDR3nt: TGCGCCAGCAGCTTGGTAGCGGGGGGCGCCGAGACCCAGTACTTC; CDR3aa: CASSLVAGGAETQYF
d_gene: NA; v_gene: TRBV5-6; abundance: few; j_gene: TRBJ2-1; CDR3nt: TGTGCCAGCAGCTTAGCGGGCAGGGTGGATGAGCAGTTCTTC; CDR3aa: CASSLAGRVDEQFF
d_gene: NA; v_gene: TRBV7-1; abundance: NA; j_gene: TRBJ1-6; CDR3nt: TGTGCCAGCAGCTTAGACGGGGGCGACGATTCACCCCTCCACTTT; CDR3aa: CASSLDGGDDSPLHF
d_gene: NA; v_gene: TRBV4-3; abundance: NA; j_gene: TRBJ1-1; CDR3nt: TGCGCCAGCAGCTCACAGGGCCCCTCGGACACTGAAGCTTTCTTT; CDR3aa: CASSSQGPSDTEAFF
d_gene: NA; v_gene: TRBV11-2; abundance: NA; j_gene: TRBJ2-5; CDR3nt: TGTGCCAGCAGCGCTTACGTTACAGAGACCCAGTACTTC; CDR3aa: CASSAYVTETQYF
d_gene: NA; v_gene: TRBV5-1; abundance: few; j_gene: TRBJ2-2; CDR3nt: TGCGCCAGCAGCTTGTCGGGTGTTAACCCGAACACCGGGGAGCTTTTTTTT; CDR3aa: CASSLSGVNPNTGELFF